The next 19 T cell receptor beta chains were all read from a single sample in a study of shared clonotypes between healthy human individuals. TCRdb's copy holds only in-frame clones and misses some; the assay was immunoSEQ multiplex PCR. This repertoire shows roughly 590,000 clones, roughly 96% found once; its top ten account for roughly 0.1%. CD45RO-negative cells were positively selected for CCR7, leaving out terminally differentiated effector memory CD45RA+ cells. Source material: naive CD8+ T cells sorted from blood. These TCRs come from a woman aged 25-40 years in good health.

Here the CDR3 DNA reads TGCGCCAGCAGCCAAGATGATATGAGTAGCGGGAGGACATCGCCCTACGAGCAGTACTTC. Translation gives CASSQDDMSSGRTSPYEQYF. This chain links TRBV4-1 with TRBJ2-7, with 10 positions matching TRBD2. The CDR3 length is 20 residues. V lost 0 bases to trimming and J lost 2 bases; unmatched junction nucleotides: 16. Germline V gene data show CDR1 as MGHRA and CDR2 as YSYEKL.

Remarks on this clone: Other DNA sequences of this sample code for an identical CDR3. V gene TRBV27 combines with J gene TRBJ2-2, with 11 bases that match TRBD2. The ends lost 4 bases at V and 5 bases at J; junction bases unmatched: 3. Looked up from germline, CDR1 is MNHEY and CDR2 is SMNVEV (reference sequence). The CDR3 loop spans 15 amino acids. The CDR3 reads CASSSGTSGTGELFF. As DNA, the CDR3 is TGTGCCAGCAGTTCCGGGACTAGCGGAACCGGGGAGCTGTTTTTT.

The chain employs TRBV27 and TRBJ2-2, with D possibly being TRBD1 or TRBD2 (7 bases each). The ends were cut back, 7 bases at V and 7 bases at J, with 16 bases in the middle. Per germline, CDR1 MNHEY and CDR2 SMNVEV (reference sequence). CDR3 size: 14 residues. CDR3 residues: CASKFQGGVGELFF. The CDR3 bases are TGTGCCAGCAAGTTCCAGGGGGGGGTCGGGGAGCTGTTTTTT.

This rearrangement joins TRBV10-1 to TRBJ2-6; 10 bases align to TRBD1. There are 19 residues in the CDR3. CDR1 and CDR2 from the germline V gene are WNHNN and SYGVQD (reference sequence). Trimming cost V 7 bases and J 1 base; bases outside gene matches: 13. CDR3 protein: CASNSGKGQGLSGANVLTF. CDR3 nucleotides: TGCGCCAGCAATAGCGGGAAGGGACAGGGGCTGTCTGGGGCCAACGTCCTGACTTTC.

DNA for the CDR3: TGCGCCAGCAACCAAGCGGGAGAGGGTGTTCAGTACTTC. Translation: CASNQAGEGVQYF. The rearrangement joins TRBV10-2 to TRBJ2-4; 8 nucleotides line up with TRBD2. CDR1 and CDR2 from the germline V gene are WSHSY and SAAADI. The J segment lost 11 bases and the V segment lost 7 bases, leaving 10 bases of the junction unmatched. The CDR3 runs 13 residues.

This CDR3 reads CATSREMWHEQYF. The CDR3 bases are TGTGCCACCAGCAGAGAGATGTGGCACGAGCAGTACTTC. The chain recombines TRBV15 with TRBJ2-7; the D is unclear. Deletions cut 0 bases from V and 5 bases from J, with 8 bases between. The CDR3 has 13 residues. From germline, CDR1 is LNHNV and CDR2 YYDKDF (reference sequence).

The J gene is TRBJ2-7, the V gene TRBV13; D call uncertain. Looked up from germline, CDR1 is PRHDT and CDR2 is FYEKMQ (reference sequence). The ends were cut back, 5 bases at V and 6 bases at J, with 17 bases in the middle. The CDR3 is 14 amino acids. The CDR3 is CASSPLLDLSEQYF. CDR3 bases: TGTGCCAGCAGCCCCCTCTTAGATCTATCCGAGCAGTACTTC.

The V call is TRBV5-5, the J call TRBJ2-7; 7 nucleotides line up with TRBD1. V dropped 6 bases and J dropped 4; count of bases not matched to a gene: 1. Per the germline V gene, CDR1 is SGHKS and CDR2 is YYEKEE (reference sequence). The CDR3 has 11 amino acids. Here the CDR3 DNA reads TGTGCCAGCACAGGGGGATACGAGCAGTACTTC. Residues: CASTGGYEQYF.

The chain carries TRBV5-6 and TRBJ1-1, with unresolved D. V lost 3 bases to trimming and J lost 4 bases, with 13 bases between them. CDR3 length: 14 amino acids. Germline lookup yields CDR1 SGHDT and CDR2 YYEEEE. In DNA, the CDR3 is TGTGCCAGCAGCTGGTTCTTCTCGGTCACTGAAGCTTTCTTT. Its translation is CASSWFFSVTEAFF.

V and J are TRBV27 and TRBJ2-5; TRBD2 agrees at 9 bases. The DNA end is a closer match to TRBJ2-7, so the J assignment may be wrong. Germline V CDR1 and CDR2: MNHEY, SMNVEV (reference sequence). The CDR3 runs to 14 residues. DNA of the CDR3: TGTGCCAGCTCAAGACTAGCGGAAGCCTACGAGCAGTACTTC. This codes for CASSRLAEAYEQYF.

The chain is built from TRBV11-2 and TRBJ1-1, with D unresolved. Per germline, CDR1 SGHAT and CDR2 FQNNGV. The V end was cut by 6 bases, the J end by 6 bases, with 20 bases between. This CDR3 comprises 15 residues. The CDR3 sequence is CASSSIPLPGAEAFF. CDR3 nucleotide sequence: TGTGCCAGCAGTTCGATCCCCCTCCCCGGGGCTGAAGCTTTCTTT.

The chain joins TRBV6-1 to TRBJ2-1; D is possibly TRBD1 or TRBD2 (5 bases each). CDR1 and CDR2 (germline): MNHNS, SASEGT. The CDR3 contains 12 residues. V dropped 3 bases and J dropped 6 bases, with 6 bases sitting between them. CDR3 loop: CASSDGTNEQFF. The CDR3 DNA follows: TGTGCCAGCAGTGATGGGACCAATGAGCAGTTCTTC.

The chain joins TRBV11-1 to TRBJ2-7; TRBD2 agrees at 10 bases. Per germline, CDR1 SGHAT and CDR2 FQDESV (reference sequence). CDR3 length equals 14 residues. Germline trimming cut 4 bases from V and 2 bases from J; bases unmatched to any gene: 2. This CDR3 reads CASSWTSGTYEQYF. CDR3 DNA sequence: TGTGCCAGCAGCTGGACTAGCGGCACCTACGAGCAGTACTTC.

The CDR3 spells CASSQGTSIYEQFF. The CDR3 region has the DNA TGTGCCAGCAGCCAAGGGACCTCAATTTATGAGCAGTTCTTC. V usage is TRBV4-2 and J usage is TRBJ2-1; D is uncertain. The V gene lost 1 base and the J gene lost 8 bases, with 12 bases spanning the gap. Per germline, CDR1 LGHNA and CDR2 YNFKEQ. CDR3 length: 14 amino acids.

The rearrangement joins TRBV10-3 to TRBJ2-2; TRBD2 aligns across 10 bases. Germline CDR1 is ENHRY and CDR2 is SYGVKD. With 11 bases clipped from V and 5 bases from J, the junction kept 11 bases outside the gene matches. The CDR3 is 15 amino acids. In DNA, the CDR3 is TGTGCCGCCGGGACTAGCGACGAAATAACCGGGGAGCTGTTTTTT. This codes for CAAGTSDEITGELFF.

This chain links TRBV2 with TRBJ2-7, with TRBD1 matching over 10 bases. CDR1 and CDR2 from the germline V gene are SNHLY and FYNNEI. This CDR3 region has 12 residues. Losses at the gene ends were 9 bases for V and 5 bases for J; bases not matched to a gene: 4. CDR3 DNA: TGTGCCAGTTGGGACAGGGGAAACGAGCAGTACTTC. This codes for CASWDRGNEQYF.

This rearrangement joins TRBV6-1 to TRBJ2-7, with D perhaps TRBD2 (6 bases). CDR1 and CDR2 from the germline V gene are MNHNS and SASEGT. The length of the CDR3 is 19 residues. Trimming pared 2 bases from V and 3 bases from J, leaving 26 bases between. Written as DNA, the CDR3 is TGTGCCAGCAGTGAAAATGGGTGGGACTCCCTCAATTTTGGCTACGAGCAGTACTTC. Protein product: CASSENGWDSLNFGYEQYF.

Turning to this clone: The junction departs from the called germline gene at one end, perhaps through a read error. The chain recombines TRBV6-5 with TRBJ1-1, with D unresolved. Per the germline V gene, CDR1 is MNHEY and CDR2 is SVGAGI. The CDR3 length is 14 residues. CDR3 sequence (DNA): TGTGCCAGCAGCTACTCCAGGAGGAACACTGAAGCTTTCTTT. This encodes CASSYSRRNTEAFF.

The rearrangement uses TRBV7-8 and TRBJ2-7; perhaps TRBD1 as D (5 bases). The V end was cut by 0 bases, the J end by 4 bases, with 10 bases between. The CDR3 is made up of 14 amino acids. Germline values: CDR1 SGHVS, CDR2 FQNEAQ. The CDR3 protein is CASSLASQGYEQYF. The CDR3 nucleotides read TGTGCCAGCAGCTTAGCTAGTCAGGGTTACGAGCAGTACTTC.